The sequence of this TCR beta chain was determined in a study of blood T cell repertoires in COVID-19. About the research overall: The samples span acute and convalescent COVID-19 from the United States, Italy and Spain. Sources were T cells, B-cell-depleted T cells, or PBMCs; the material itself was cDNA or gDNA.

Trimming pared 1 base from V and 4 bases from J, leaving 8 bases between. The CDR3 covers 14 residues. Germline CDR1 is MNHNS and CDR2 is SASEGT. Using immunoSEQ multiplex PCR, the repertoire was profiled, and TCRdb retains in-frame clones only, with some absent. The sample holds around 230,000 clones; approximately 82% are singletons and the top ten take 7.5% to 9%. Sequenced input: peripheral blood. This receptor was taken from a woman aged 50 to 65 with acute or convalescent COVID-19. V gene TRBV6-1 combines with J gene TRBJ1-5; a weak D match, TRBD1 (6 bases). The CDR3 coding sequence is TGTGCCAGCAGTGAAGTGGACAGTAATCAGCCCCAGCATTTT. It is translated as CASSEVDSNQPQHF.